The 21 T cell receptor beta chains presented below share a single source sample, sequenced in a study of shared T cell receptors in the human thymus. Assay used: immunoSEQ multiplex PCR; TCRdb lists only in-frame clones, some missing. This sample has some 640,000 clones, with around 87% found just once. The same sample was also studied in work on human thymus T cells.

The sequenced material came from thymocytes. Receptors originate from a boy under two years old with a congenital heart defect.

Written as DNA, the CDR3 is TGTGCCAGCAGTCCATACAGGGCAACTAACTATGGCTACACCTTC. Amino acid sequence: CASSPYRATNYGYTF. The V call is TRBV27, the J call TRBJ1-2, with D possibly TRBD1 on 6 matching bases. The CDR3 length is 15 residues. The V end lost 5 bases, the J end lost 0 bases, and 13 bases lay between the germline ends. Germline V gene lookup returns CDR1 MNHEY and CDR2 SMNVEV (reference sequence).

V usage is TRBV18 and J usage is TRBJ2-7; 8 bases fit TRBD2. V was clipped by 6 bases and J by 3 bases; unmatched bases: 16. CDR3 size: 17 residues. Looked up from germline, CDR1 is KGHSH and CDR2 is LQKENI. The CDR3 DNA reads TGTGCCAGCTCCCACTACCATGGGCGGACTAGCAACTACGAGCAGTACTTC. Translating it yields CASSHYHGRTSNYEQYF. Complete variable domain (other parts from reference TRBV18 and TRBJ2-7): NAGVMQNPRHLVRRRGQEARLRCSPMKGHSHVYWYRQLPEEGLKFMVYLQKENIIDESGMPKERFSAEFPKEGPSILRIQQVVRGDSAAYFCASSHYHGRTSNYEQYFGPGTRLTVT.

This clone came up once. The chain is built from TRBV7-8 and TRBJ1-4; D unresolved. With 5 bases removed from V and 7 bases from J, the gap between germline ends came to 20 bases. The CDR3 consists of 16 residues. The germline V gene encodes CDR1 SGHVS and CDR2 FQNEAQ. The CDR3 spells CASSRIRPLASEKLFF. Here the CDR3 DNA reads TGTGCCAGCAGCCGAATCCGGCCTTTAGCGAGTGAAAAACTGTTTTTT.

The chain's CDR3 is CASSFNNQPQHF. CDR3 DNA: TGTGCCAGCAGTTTCAACAATCAGCCCCAGCATTTT. The genes are TRBV28 and TRBJ1-5; no clear D. The CDR3 consists of 12 residues. Germline assignment: CDR1 MDHEN and CDR2 SYDVKM. V was cut by 3 bases and J by 3 bases, with 3 bases left in between.

The CDR3 is CASSTGTSGSSYIYEQYF. The CDR3 DNA is TGTGCCAGCAGCACCGGGACTAGCGGGAGTTCATACATCTACGAGCAGTACTTC. J is TRBJ2-7 and V is TRBV7-2, with 14 nucleotides matching TRBD2. V was clipped by 5 bases and J by 3 bases; unmatched bases: 12. CDR3 size: 18 residues. Germline loops: CDR1 SGHTA, CDR2 FQGNSA. The complete variable domain, with remaining parts taken from reference TRBV7-2 and TRBJ2-7, reads GAGVSQSPSNKVTEKGKDVELRCDPISGHTALYWYRQSLGQGLEFLIYFQGNSAPDKSGLPSDRFSAERTGGSVSTLTIQRTQQEDSAVYLCASSTGTSGSSYIYEQYFGPGTRLTVT.

The chain uses TRBV7-2 and TRBJ1-2; 10 bases map to TRBD1. CDR1 and CDR2 (germline): SGHTA, FQGNSA. This CDR3 is 15 amino acids long. The J segment lost 4 bases and the V segment lost 0 bases, leaving 2 bases of the junction unmatched. CDR3: CASSLAGQGVYGYTF. CDR3 DNA sequence: TGTGCCAGCAGCTTAGCCGGACAGGGGGTCTATGGCTACACCTTC.

CDR3: CASSRFPGLAASVGTDTQYF. CDR3 sequence (DNA): TGTGCCAGTAGCCGGTTCCCGGGACTAGCTGCGTCGGTGGGGACAGATACGCAGTATTTT. The rearrangement joins TRBV19 to TRBJ2-3, with 9 positions matching TRBD2. V shed 6 bases, J shed 3 bases, and the junction held 22 bases outside the gene matches. Germline loops: CDR1 LNHDA, CDR2 SQIVND (reference sequence). CDR3 length equals 20 residues.

The rearrangement links TRBV14 to TRBJ1-1, with D unresolved. The V gene's germline CDR1 is SGHDN and CDR2 FVKESK. The length of the CDR3 is 14 residues. V lost 0 bases, J lost 1 base, and 6 bases lay in between. Here the CDR3 DNA reads TGTGCCAGCAGCCAAGAGCCTAAGAACACTGAAGCTTTCTTT. Amino acid sequence: CASSQEPKNTEAFF.

This clone is a singleton in its sample. Different DNA sequences within this sample yield the same CDR3. The chain combines TRBV7-2 with TRBJ1-1; D may be TRBD1 (5 bases). CDR1 is SGHTA and CDR2 is FQGNSA in the germline V gene. CDR3 size: 14 residues. V gave up 5 bases and J gave up 1 base, with 11 bases separating them. The CDR3 loop is CASSPGQGNTEAFF. CDR3 in DNA: TGTGCCAGCAGCCCCGGCCAGGGGAACACTGAAGCTTTCTTT.

The rearrangement uses TRBV4-3 and TRBJ1-2, with TRBD1 matching 8 bases. The CDR3 extends over 18 amino acids. The V gene end was trimmed by 0 bases and the J gene end by 4 bases; junction bases not matched to a gene: 13. Germline V gives CDR1 LGHNA, CDR2 YSLEER. CDR3 in amino acids: CASSQDWTGLNLFYGYTF. The CDR3 DNA reads TGCGCCAGCAGCCAAGATTGGACAGGGCTCAATCTTTTCTATGGCTACACCTTC.

The chain uses TRBV10-3 and TRBJ1-5, with 7 nucleotides matching TRBD1. The trim removed 0 bases at V and 5 bases at J, leaving 10 bases unmatched. This CDR3 has 17 residues. Germline V lookup: CDR1 ENHRY, CDR2 SYGVKD. CDR3 sequence: CAISESDRWDADQPQHF. CDR3 bases: TGTGCCATCAGTGAGTCGGACAGGTGGGACGCTGATCAGCCCCAGCATTTT.

The chain employs TRBV4-3 and TRBJ1-2; 7 positions agree with TRBD1. The germline V gene has CDR1 LGHNA and CDR2 YSLEER. The CDR3 covers 20 residues. Trimming removed 0 bases from V and 0 bases from J; junction bases left unmatched: 16. The CDR3 coding sequence is TGCGCCAGCAGCCAAGATCGAATTATGGGACAGATTAGAACTAACTATGGCTACACCTTC. Amino acid sequence: CASSQDRIMGQIRTNYGYTF.

This chain joins TRBV25-1 and TRBJ2-7, with 7 nucleotides matching TRBD2. Germline CDR1 reads MGHDK; CDR2 reads SYGVNS. J gave up 7 bases and V 3 bases, and 15 bases lay outside the gene matches. This CDR3 has 16 amino acids. CDR3 coding DNA: TGTGCCAGCAGTGAGAGTTTGGGGCGGGGGTTAGTTGAGCAGTACTTC. Translated: CASSESLGRGLVEQYF.

V is TRBV5-1 and J is TRBJ2-3; 11 bases align to TRBD2. The CDR3 is 16 residues long. V shed 3 bases, J shed 1 base, and the junction held 4 bases outside the gene matches. Germline CDR1 is SGHRS and CDR2 is YFSETQ. The CDR3 here is CASSSTSGSRTDTQYF. The CDR3 DNA is TGCGCCAGCAGCTCAACTAGCGGGAGTCGCACAGATACGCAGTATTTT. The full variable domain, in which reference TRBV5-1 and TRBJ2-3 provide the parts outside the CDR3, is KAGVTQTPRYLIKTRGQQVTLSCSPISGHRSVSWYQQTPGQGLQFLFEYFSETQRNKGNFPGRFSGRQFSNSRSEMNVSTLELGDSALYLCASSSTSGSRTDTQYFGPGTRLTVL.

Comments on this clone: The sample has other DNA sequences that encode this CDR3 too. V and J are TRBV28 and TRBJ2-5; 8 positions agree with TRBD2. CDR1 is MDHEN and CDR2 is SYDVKM in the germline V gene. V shed 1 base and J 5 bases; nucleotides not matched to a gene: 3. CDR3 length equals 14 residues. In nucleotides, the CDR3 is TGTGCCAGCAGTTTATCGGGGGGGTGGGAGACCCAGTACTTC. Translation gives CASSLSGGWETQYF.

The J gene is TRBJ2-3, the V gene TRBV29-1, with no clear D. Trimming stripped 7 bases from V and 2 bases from J, with 25 bases between. The CDR3 totals 17 residues. The germline CDR1 and CDR2 sequences are SQVTM and ANQGSEA. The CDR3, as DNA: TGCAGCGGCCGATCCGCCCCTAGAGGATATAACACAGATACGCAGTATTTT. This translates into CSGRSAPRGYNTDTQYF.

CDR3 nucleotide sequence: TGCAGTGCCAGGATCCAAGAGACCCAGTACTTC. Amino acids: CSARIQETQYF. The rearrangement uses TRBV20-1 and TRBJ2-5; no reliable D call. Per the germline V gene, CDR1 is DFQATT and CDR2 is SNEGSKA (reference sequence). V lost 6 bases and J 1 base, leaving 6 bases between the germline ends. This CDR3 spans 11 amino acids.

This rearrangement joins TRBV10-3 to TRBJ1-2; D not resolved. The CDR3 runs to 12 residues. Trimming took off 6 bases at V and 6 bases at J, with 11 bases between the two ends. Germline V gene lookup returns CDR1 ENHRY and CDR2 SYGVKD. The CDR3 region has the DNA TGTGCCATCAGGGCAGGTAGAGATGGCTACACCTTC. It specifies CAIRAGRDGYTF.

The chain links TRBV27 to TRBJ2-7, with 8 bases identical to TRBD1. Germline V lookup: CDR1 MNHEY, CDR2 SMNVEV (reference sequence). This CDR3 has 15 amino acids. After removal of 6 bases from V and 2 bases from J, the junction contained 9 bases not matched to a gene. The CDR3 DNA follows: TGTGCCAGCAGCCCTGACAGGGGTTCGACCTACGAGCAGTACTTC. It is translated as CASSPDRGSTYEQYF.

This chain joins TRBV7-9 and TRBJ2-1, with 10 bases lining up with TRBD1. Germline CDR1 SEHNR, CDR2 FQNEAQ (reference sequence). This CDR3 is 17 amino acids long. V shed 1 base, J shed 2 bases, and the junction held 5 bases outside the gene matches. DNA for the CDR3: TGTGCCAGCAGCTTAGTACCTGGACAGGGGGCCTACAATGAGCAGTTCTTC. As protein: CASSLVPGQGAYNEQFF.

On this clone: The sample has other DNA sequences that encode this CDR3 too. V is TRBV7-6 and J is TRBJ2-7; 7 bases map to TRBD1. V shed 3 bases, J shed 2 bases, and the junction held 1 base outside the gene matches. Per the germline V gene, CDR1 is SGHVS and CDR2 is FNYEAQ. The CDR3 contains 13 residues. This chain's CDR3 is CASSLTGTYEQYF. The CDR3 region has the DNA TGTGCCAGCAGCTTGACAGGGACCTACGAGCAGTACTTC.